The 8 T cell receptor beta chains given below trace back to one sample, sequenced in a study of cytomegalovirus exposure and HLA in healthy donors. The PCR employed 60 Vbeta primers together with 13 Jbeta primers. This table comes from immunoSEQ multiplex PCR, and its TCRdb copy is limited to in-frame clones, with some not included. This sample carries tens of thousands of clones, 60% to 80% of them seen once, and the ten largest clones take roughly 25%. The sequencing input was PBMCs. The receptors originated from a woman aged 40 to 50 in good health and CMV-seropositive.

The V call is TRBV6-5, the J call TRBJ2-7; 10 bases line up with TRBD2. The CDR3 consists of 15 residues. J gave up 0 bases and V 6 bases, and 5 bases lay outside the gene matches. The germline V gene has CDR1 MNHEY and CDR2 SVGAGI. The DNA for the CDR3 is TGTGCCAGCAGAACATCTAGCGGGGGCTCCTACGAGCAGTACTTC. It translates to CASRTSSGGSYEQYF.

The chain employs TRBV7-2 and TRBJ2-1; TRBD1 aligns across 8 bases. This CDR3 has 13 amino acids. Per germline, CDR1 SGHTA and CDR2 FQGNSA. V trimming: 9 bases; J trimming: 2 bases; junction bases outside the gene matches: 3. The CDR3 coding sequence is TGTGCCAGTACAGGGGGAACCTACAATGAGCAGTTCTTC. Translating gives CASTGGTYNEQFF. Variable domain in full (rest from reference TRBV7-2 and TRBJ2-1): GAGVSQSPSNKVTEKGKDVELRCDPISGHTALYWYRQSLGQGLEFLIYFQGNSAPDKSGLPSDRFSAERTGGSVSTLTIQRTQQEDSAVYLCASTGGTYNEQFFGPGTRLTVL.

The chain combines TRBV27 with TRBJ1-5; 8 nucleotides match TRBD1. Germline V gene data show CDR1 as MNHEY and CDR2 as SMNVEV (reference sequence). The ends lost 5 bases at V and 1 base at J; junction bases unmatched: 4. The CDR3 totals 15 residues. Here the CDR3 DNA reads TGTGCCAGCAGTCCCGGGACAGGAAGCAATCAGCCCCAGCATTTT. Protein: CASSPGTGSNQPQHF.

This clone was seen only once. The rearrangement links TRBV5-1 to TRBJ2-1; 7 positions match TRBD2. After removal of 0 bases from V and 10 bases from J, the junction contained 10 bases not matched to a gene. Germline V CDR1 and CDR2: SGHRS, YFSETQ. The CDR3 loop spans 15 amino acids. Written as DNA, the CDR3 is TGCGCCAGCAGCTTGGTGGCTAGCGGACTTGTAGAGCAGTTCTTC. Its protein is CASSLVASGLVEQFF.

The rearrangement joins TRBV4-3 to TRBJ1-6; 9 nucleotides line up with TRBD1. This CDR3 has 14 amino acids. Germline V gives CDR1 LGHNA, CDR2 YSLEER. V trimming: 4 bases; J trimming: 8 bases; junction bases outside the gene matches: 3. The CDR3 DNA reads as TGCGCCAGCAGCCGAGACAGGGGGGATTCACCCCTCCACTTT. Residues: CASSRDRGDSPLHF.

V gene TRBV19 combines with J gene TRBJ2-7, with 12 bases that match TRBD1. The V and J ends lost 5 bases and 7 bases, in that order; junction bases with no gene match: 6. The CDR3 loop spans 14 amino acids. Germline V gene sequence: CDR1 LNHDA, CDR2 SQIVND (reference sequence). The CDR3 sequence is CASSFGTGGLEQYF. As DNA, the CDR3 is TGTGCCAGTAGTTTTGGGACAGGGGGCTTGGAGCAGTACTTC. Supplemented by reference TRBV19 and TRBJ2-7, the full variable domain reads DGGITQSPKYLFRKEGQNVTLSCEQNLNHDAMYWYRQDPGQGLRLIYYSQIVNDFQKGDIAEGYSVSREKKESFPLTVTSAQKNPTAFYLCASSFGTGGLEQYFGPGTRLTVT.

The V and J genes are TRBV6-1 and TRBJ1-2; maybe TRBD1 (5 bases). The ends were cut back, 6 bases at V and 3 bases at J, with 11 bases in the middle. The CDR3 consists of 13 residues. Germline-derived CDR1 and CDR2 are MNHNS and SASEGT. The CDR3 DNA follows: TGTGCCAGCAGCCTAGGGGCGGACTATGGCTACACCTTC. Protein sequence: CASSLGADYGYTF.

The chain links TRBV5-1 to TRBJ1-1; D is unresolved. V was cut by 6 bases and J by 4 bases, with 13 bases left in between. The CDR3 has 13 amino acids. Germline V gene data show CDR1 as SGHRS and CDR2 as YFSETQ. CDR3 in DNA: TGCGCCAGCACCTCTGACGCGGGCACTGAAGCTTTCTTT. Translation: CASTSDAGTEAFF.